A single sample is the source of the 25 T cell receptor beta chains below, sequenced in a study of blood T cell repertoires in COVID-19. This table comes from immunoSEQ multiplex PCR, and its TCRdb copy is limited to in-frame clones, with some not included. Among 310,000 or so clones listed, around 86% were seen once. Sequencing used peripheral blood. The receptors stem from a man aged 70-80 years with acute or convalescent COVID-19.

This clone has a single count. The chain carries TRBV2 and TRBJ1-5; D possibly corresponds to TRBD1 (5 bases). This CDR3 comprises 15 residues. V shed 2 bases and J shed 5 bases, with 13 bases lying between them. The germline V gene encodes CDR1 SNHLY and CDR2 FYNNEI. This CDR3 reads CASSEQGGGDQPQHF. In DNA form, the CDR3 reads TGTGCCAGCAGTGAACAGGGAGGAGGTGATCAGCCCCAGCATTTT. Full variable domain (remainder filled in from reference TRBV2 and TRBJ1-5): EPEVTQTPSHQVTQMGQEVILRCVPISNHLYFYWYRQILGQKVEFLVSFYNNEISEKSEIFDDQFSVERPDGSNFTLKIRSTKLEDSAMYFCASSEQGGGDQPQHFGDGTRLSIL.

A few counts support this clone. The chain employs TRBV21-1 and TRBJ1-6; the DNA was not used to check the table's D call, TRBD1. TRBV21-1 is a documented pseudogene. The CDR3 runs to 17 residues. CDR3 nucleotides: TGTGCCAGCAGCAAATTGGGGCCGAGCTCCTATAATTCACCCCTCCACTTT. Amino acid sequence: CASSKLGPSSYNSPLHF.

The rearrangement links TRBV19 to TRBJ2-1, with D tentatively TRBD2 (5 bases). Germline V gene sequence: CDR1 LNHDA, CDR2 SQIVND (reference sequence). V was trimmed by 4 bases and J by 8 bases, leaving 18 bases between them. There are 15 residues in the CDR3. For the CDR3, the DNA is TGTGCCAGTAGTAATGAGCCTAGCCCGGGTTATGAGCAGTTCTTC. Protein: CASSNEPSPGYEQFF.

This clone was counted at least ten times. CDR3 nucleotides: TGTGCCACCAGTGATCCCGGGACAGGGTTCACCGGGGAGCTGTTTTTT. Residues: CATSDPGTGFTGELFF. The rearrangement uses TRBV24-1 and TRBJ2-2; 9 bases map to TRBD1. The CDR3 sequence is 16 residues long. The germline V gene encodes CDR1 KGHDR and CDR2 SFDVKD. J gave up 4 bases and V 3 bases, and 5 bases lay outside the gene matches.

V gene TRBV15 combines with J gene TRBJ2-3; no clear D gene. The CDR3 covers 14 residues. Germline-derived CDR1 and CDR2 are LNHNV and YYDKDF (reference sequence). V was cut by 0 bases and J by 6 bases, with 10 bases left in between. In DNA form, the CDR3 reads TGTGCCACCAGCAGAGATCGAGGATCGGATACGCAGTATTTT. Residues: CATSRDRGSDTQYF.

The J gene is TRBJ2-1, the V gene TRBV5-1; 10 nucleotides align to TRBD2. Trimming cost V 4 bases and J 9 bases; bases outside gene matches: 13. This CDR3 is built from 16 residues. Germline V gives CDR1 SGHRS, CDR2 YFSETQ. The CDR3 DNA is TGCGCCAGCAGCCGGGGGGTAGCGGGAGGAGAGGTTGAGCAGTTCTTC. Translation gives CASSRGVAGGEVEQFF.

The CDR3 sequence: CASRDHSSTDTQYF. The CDR3, as DNA: TGTGCCAGCAGAGACCACAGCAGCACAGATACGCAGTATTTT. The chain has TRBV6-5 and TRBJ2-3; D is undetermined. Germline-derived CDR1 and CDR2 are MNHEY and SVGAGI. CDR3 size: 14 residues. The V and J ends lost 6 bases and 0 bases respectively, with 10 bases between them.

V usage is TRBV15 and J usage is TRBJ1-5; D is undetermined. V was cut by 0 bases and J by 5 bases, with 5 bases left in between. Germline lookup yields CDR1 LNHNV and CDR2 YYDKDF (reference sequence). The CDR3 is 13 amino acids. CDR3 loop: CATSRDSYQPQHF. CDR3 nucleotide sequence: TGTGCCACCAGCAGAGACAGTTATCAGCCCCAGCATTTT.

This chain uses TRBV4-2 with TRBJ2-3; D uncertain. CDR1 LGHNA and CDR2 YNFKEQ come from the germline V gene. The CDR3 runs to 15 residues. Trimming cost V 1 base and J 0 bases, with 8 bases left between them. The CDR3 protein is CASSQAQSSTDTQYF. The CDR3, as DNA: TGTGCCAGCAGCCAAGCACAGAGCAGCACAGATACGCAGTATTTT.

This rearrangement joins TRBV6-5 to TRBJ2-5, with 13 bases fitting TRBD2. The CDR3 sequence is 15 residues long. Germline V gene data show CDR1 as MNHEY and CDR2 as SVGAGI. V shed 7 bases and J 1 base; nucleotides not matched to a gene: 3. CDR3 sequence reads: CASTRLAGGQETQYF. In DNA, the CDR3 is TGTGCCAGCACCCGACTAGCGGGGGGCCAAGAGACCCAGTACTTC.

This clone appeared once. The chain uses TRBV10-2 and TRBJ2-2; D perhaps matches TRBD1 (6 bases). Trimming pared 6 bases from V and 4 bases from J, leaving 12 bases between. This CDR3 region has 14 residues. Germline-derived CDR1 and CDR2 are WSHSY and SAAADI. The CDR3: CASSRQAVTGELFF. The CDR3 DNA sequence: TGCGCCAGCAGCAGACAGGCTGTCACCGGGGAGCTGTTTTTT.

The rearrangement joins TRBV6-6 to TRBJ2-1, with 7 bases aligning to TRBD2. This CDR3 region has 15 residues. Looked up from germline, CDR1 is MNHNY and CDR2 is SVGAGI (reference sequence). V trimming: 5 bases; J trimming: 3 bases; junction bases outside the gene matches: 7. In DNA, the CDR3 is TGTGCCAGCAGTGGACTGGGGGGGATCTACAATGAGCAGTTCTTC. Its translation: CASSGLGGIYNEQFF.

The chain carries TRBV6-4 and TRBJ2-1; 9 bases line up with TRBD1. Germline V gene lookup returns CDR1 MRHNA and CDR2 SNTAGT. V lost 6 bases to trimming and J lost 5 bases; unmatched junction nucleotides: 11. The CDR3 totals 16 residues. The CDR3 loop reads CASSPLGQGRNNEQFF. The CDR3 DNA reads TGTGCCAGCAGCCCCCTGGGACAGGGCAGGAACAATGAGCAGTTCTTC.

The V call is TRBV9, the J call TRBJ2-2; the match to TRBD1 covers 11 bases. The CDR3 sequence is 17 residues long. With V trimmed by 2 bases and J by 7 bases, 10 bases remained unmatched. Germline CDR1 and CDR2: SGDLS and YYNGEE. CDR3 loop: CASSVASGTGGNGELFF. The CDR3 DNA reads as TGTGCCAGCAGCGTCGCCTCCGGGACAGGGGGTAACGGGGAGCTGTTTTTT.

The J gene is TRBJ1-1, the V gene TRBV7-9; D is perhaps TRBD1 (6 bases). Germline V lookup: CDR1 SEHNR, CDR2 FQNEAQ (reference sequence). The CDR3 contains 18 residues. Trimming cost V 5 bases and J 4 bases, with 26 bases left between them. The CDR3 sequence: CASSQYRGGAGLGTEAFF. The CDR3 coding sequence is TGTGCCAGCAGCCAGTACCGCGGGGGCGCCGGCTTGGGCACTGAAGCTTTCTTT.

This chain uses TRBV6-5 with TRBJ2-5; D might be TRBD1 (6 bases). V was trimmed by 7 bases and J by 7 bases, leaving 22 bases between them. The CDR3 covers 15 residues. CDR1 MNHEY and CDR2 SVGAGI come from the germline V gene. In DNA, the CDR3 is TGTGCCAGCACCTCCCGGGACAAACTTTTTGGGACCCAGTACTTC. It encodes CASTSRDKLFGTQYF.

This clone was found once. V is TRBV4-1 and J is TRBJ2-7; D is unclear. V gave up 0 bases and J gave up 3 bases, with 6 bases separating them. Germline CDR1 and CDR2: MGHRA and YSYEKL. The CDR3 spans 13 residues. The CDR3 loop is CASSQELRYEQYF. The CDR3 bases are TGCGCCAGCAGCCAAGAGCTACGCTACGAGCAGTACTTC.

This chain links TRBV15 with TRBJ1-2, with D maybe TRBD1 (5 bases). V gave up 0 bases and J gave up 6 bases, with 17 bases separating them. CDR3 length: 16 amino acids. Germline V lookup: CDR1 LNHNV, CDR2 YYDKDF (reference sequence). The CDR3 sequence is CATSRDGGGVRNGYTF. CDR3 nucleotides: TGTGCCACCAGCAGAGATGGGGGGGGAGTTAGAAATGGCTACACCTTC.

This clone was seen once. The CDR3 DNA is TGTGCCAGCAGCCCAAGGACCGGGACTAGCGGATACAATGAGCAGTTCTTC. Its translation is CASSPRTGTSGYNEQFF. The chain employs TRBV7-8 and TRBJ2-1, with 11 nucleotides matching TRBD2. CDR3 length equals 17 residues. Losses at the gene ends were 5 bases for V and 4 bases for J; bases not matched to a gene: 10. CDR1 and CDR2 from the germline V gene are SGHVS and FQNEAQ.

The J gene is TRBJ1-1, the V gene TRBV19; D not certain. V shed 0 bases and J shed 5 bases, with 13 bases lying between them. CDR3 length: 15 residues. Germline CDR1 reads LNHDA; CDR2 reads SQIVND (reference sequence). The CDR3 DNA reads TGTGCCAGTAGTATAGAGGGAGGGAGATCGACTGAAGCTTTCTTT. Amino acid sequence: CASSIEGGRSTEAFF.

By share of the sample, this clone is medium-sized (0.01 to 0.1%). The chain uses TRBV19 and TRBJ2-1; 8 bases are a match to TRBD2. This CDR3 has 15 residues. V was clipped by 7 bases and J by 0 bases; unmatched bases: 5. Germline V gene data show CDR1 as LNHDA and CDR2 as SQIVND (reference sequence). DNA of the CDR3: TGTGCCAGTAAAATAAGCGGGAGCTCCTACAATGAGCAGTTCTTC. Amino acid sequence: CASKISGSSYNEQFF.

The chain combines TRBV5-1 with TRBJ1-1; TRBD1 matches 9 bases. The CDR3 loop spans 15 amino acids. Germline values: CDR1 SGHRS, CDR2 YFSETQ. The V gene end was trimmed by 3 bases and the J gene end by 8 bases; junction bases not matched to a gene: 11. CDR3 protein: CASSWTGEGTSEAFF. CDR3 bases: TGCGCCAGCAGCTGGACAGGGGAGGGAACTTCGGAAGCTTTCTTT.

The V and J genes are TRBV12-1 and TRBJ1-4; the table's TRBD1 call for D was not verified on the DNA. TRBV12-1 is listed as a pseudogene. There are 14 residues in the CDR3. The CDR3 reads CASSFTGVNEKLFF. The CDR3 DNA reads TGTGCCAGCAGCTTTACAGGGGTTAATGAAAAACTGTTTTTT.

This clone has a single count. The chain recombines TRBV30 with TRBJ2-1; D possibly corresponds to TRBD2 (5 bases). Trimming removed 1 base from V and 2 bases from J, with 9 bases in between. Germline CDR1 and CDR2: GTSNPN and SVGIG (reference sequence). CDR3 length: 14 amino acids. DNA for the CDR3: TGTGCCTGGAGTGGACGGGGTCCCTACAATGAGCAGTTCTTC. This gives the protein CAWSGRGPYNEQFF.

The J gene is TRBJ1-2, the V gene TRBV4-3, with 11 positions matching TRBD1. The germline gives CDR1 LGHNA, CDR2 YSLEER. The trim removed 3 bases at V and 1 base at J, leaving 4 bases unmatched. This CDR3 region has 16 residues. For the CDR3, the DNA is TGCGCCAGCAGCCAGCCGGGACAGGGGGTTAACTATGGCTACACCTTC. Translating it yields CASSQPGQGVNYGYTF.